The present TCR beta chain was sequenced within a study of blood T cell repertoires in COVID-19 (dated by TCRdb to about 2020). About the investigation overall: Samples covering the acute and convalescent phases of COVID-19 were provided by collaborators in the United States, Italy and Spain. The dataset comprised deeply sampled blood TCRbeta repertoires from subjects exposed to, actively infected with, or recovered from COVID-19. Samples were obtained from the ongoing ImmuneRACE study (first 160 participants) and from 1,254 subjects provided by 6 global collaborators. Nearly every sample came with metadata listing a de-identified subject ID, COVID-19 status, age in years and sex. The material from the prospective study consisted of cDNA or gDNA derived from T cells, B-cell-depleted T cells, or PBMCs. The repertoires were released in a freely available public database meant as a resource for research on the immune response to SARS-CoV-2. Where available, HLA class I and class II types were taken from metadata supplied by the sample provider and were not determined by assay-based typing.

TCRbeta CDR3 regions were amplified from genomic DNA by means of the immunoSEQ Assay, a bias-controlled multiplex PCR. Regarding the original processing steps: Nucleated cell counts per sample were estimated from amplification of reference gene primers within the assay. To quantify the absolute abundance of each unique TCRbeta CDR3 rearrangement, sequence reads were collapsed and filtered. For each sample, productive Simpson clonality was calculated as the square root of Simpson's diversity index over productive rearrangements. This immuneACCESS table, as held by TCRdb, lists in-frame sequences with V and J called but not all clones. Of the missing ones, under half trace to an unresolved V gene in checked studies; the others have no known cause. V and J calls and clone size are as listed in that table; D and trimming were resolved from the DNA. Across this sample there are tens of thousands of clones, with roughly 85% seen only once. The ten largest make up about 25% of the sample.

Each collaborating institution followed its own protocols to collect whole blood in K2EDTA tubes. For TCRbeta analysis, collaborators shipped samples in one of three forms: frozen whole blood, isolated PBMCs, or DNA extracted from either of those sample types. From the cysteine up to the phenylalanine, the CDR3 has a length of 15 residues. The read is trimmed to its CDR3 DNA, 45 bases read in frame from base 1. V trim: 5 bases; J trim: 4 bases; unmatched bases: 4. As encoded in the germline V gene, CDR1 is SGHDT while CDR2 is YYEEEE. What the study reported, not specific to this receptor: How much clinical and demographic metadata was included differed by source and by participant, and the metadata was provided uncurated.

On this clone itself: The antigen it binds to is not known. The sample holds no much larger clone one base away, and base qualities are not on file.

Sequencing was carried out using peripheral blood. This receptor was obtained from a man aged 55-75 years with active or convalescent COVID-19. The chain links TRBV5-6 with TRBJ2-2, with TRBD2 matching 11 junction bases. The sequenced DNA: TGTGCCAGCAGTTACGGGACTAGCGGCACCGGGGAGCTGTTTTTT. This encodes CASSYGTSGTGELFF.